A selection of T cell receptor beta chains follows, all from one sample in a study of T-cell memory formation after mild COVID-19. A single record per CDR3 protein comes from TCRdb applying MiXCR to the 5' RACE reads. The table shows hundreds of thousands of distinct CDR3 sequences, with approximately 18% occurring only once. The sample consisted of PBMCs or a T cell subset sorted from them (not recorded which). The receptors originated from an adult woman who had mild COVID-19 (a few samples of this study predate the infection). Cell type and time point are not known. CDR3s include the opening cysteine and the closing phenylalanine or tryptophan.

TRBV4-1 CASSRTSGSSDEQYF
TRBV19 CASSMREQGIEAFF
TRBV6-6 CASSATGGPNEKLFF
TRBV3-1 CASSLPGLNYGYTF
TRBV6-6 CASSYSHRRNQPQHF
TRBV5-1 CASSLDASGRSTDTQYF
TRBV7-9 CASATGNETQYF
TRBV15 CATSRDVGLTAEKLFF
TRBV20-1 CSARNRQSLNEQFF
TRBV7-8 CASSFGGGNYEQYF
TRBV21-1 CASSKEGGRVSSYEQYF
TRBV27 CASSLVGSSYNSPLHF
TRBV9 CASSDPHNRQDNNEQFF
TRBV5-1 CASSLVGTSGRYTDTQYF
TRBV9 CASSGPGPPTNEKLFF
TRBV7-2 CASSAQGNEQYF
TRBV20-1 CSASPGGRFSNQPQHF
TRBV12-3/TRBV12-4 CASLLRSSYNEQFF
TRBV2 CASSNRQAYQPQHF
TRBV30 CAWSVGGGASDTQYF
TRBV3-1 CASSPGGGRGHNEQFF
TRBV28 CASSLWGQDFERGLTDTQYF
TRBV4-1 CASSRSTGPGPEAFF
TRBV7-6 CASSFIRGGEQYF
TRBV5-5 CASSLVGAVDQPQHF
TRBV29-1 CSVEPGQSYGYTF
TRBV24-1 CATSEPRQGNTEAFF
TRBV9 CASSVVLGPRLFF
TRBV4-1 CASSHWAEDYSNQPQHF
TRBV24-1 CATSGPSGSYNEQFF
TRBV12-3/TRBV12-4 CASSYFSGSRSTDTQYF
TRBV7-2 CASSFDTGPNYGYTF
TRBV24-1 CATSDQGTSGSNEQFF
TRBV4-1 CASSPNTESNQPQHF
TRBV5-1 CASSLEVQTNYGYTF
TRBV24-1 CATSDSLGPGTGYGYTF
TRBV6-1 CASSQGGMTDTQYF
TRBV2 CASSVFGTGVSYEQYF
TRBV12-3/TRBV12-4 CASSLRQVSYNEQFF
TRBV7-3 CASSLSPTDTQYF
TRBV25-1 CASSDAYNEQFF
TRBV7-8 CASSLVLRRGSGYGYTF
TRBV29-1 CSANARWGGGAYEQYF
TRBV29-1 CSVGTAPTGELFF
TRBV20-1 CSARGLAGWDEQYF